This record concerns one TCR beta chain sequence. Its antigen is not identified. Time point reported: week 5, during vaccination. Mutant IDH1 20-mer peptide, at 300 ug, made up each vaccine dose, with topical imiquimod. V was trimmed by 0 bases and J by 4 bases, leaving 21 bases between them. The length of the CDR3 is 18 residues. The V gene's germline CDR1 is SGDLS and CDR2 YYNGEE. This sample is part of a study of a mutant IDH1 vaccine in newly diagnosed glioma. Overall study context: The patients were given eight vaccinations, one each in weeks 1, 3, 5, 7, 11, 15, 19 and 23. In some groups vaccination began 4-6 weeks post-radiotherapy; others received it with temozolomide. Treated patients were roughly 60% male, about 40% female, mean age about 41 years. Therapy received beforehand was radiotherapy, temozolomide, or both, with most patients given both.

Sequencing was performed with immunoSEQ multiplex PCR; in TCRdb, only in-frame clones are kept and a portion is missing. Here the sample spans 35,000 to 45,000 clones, 75% to 85% being singletons. The sequence derives from a man aged 50-59 years with glioma. The chain links TRBV9 to TRBJ2-3, with D perhaps matching TRBD1 or TRBD2 (6 bases each). The sample consisted of PBMCs, taken from a glioma patient whose treatment included an IDH1 peptide vaccine. CDR3 protein: CASSVGIGRGPFADTQYF. The CDR3 nucleotides read TGTGCCAGCAGCGTAGGAATCGGCCGGGGGCCCTTTGCAGATACGCAGTATTTT.